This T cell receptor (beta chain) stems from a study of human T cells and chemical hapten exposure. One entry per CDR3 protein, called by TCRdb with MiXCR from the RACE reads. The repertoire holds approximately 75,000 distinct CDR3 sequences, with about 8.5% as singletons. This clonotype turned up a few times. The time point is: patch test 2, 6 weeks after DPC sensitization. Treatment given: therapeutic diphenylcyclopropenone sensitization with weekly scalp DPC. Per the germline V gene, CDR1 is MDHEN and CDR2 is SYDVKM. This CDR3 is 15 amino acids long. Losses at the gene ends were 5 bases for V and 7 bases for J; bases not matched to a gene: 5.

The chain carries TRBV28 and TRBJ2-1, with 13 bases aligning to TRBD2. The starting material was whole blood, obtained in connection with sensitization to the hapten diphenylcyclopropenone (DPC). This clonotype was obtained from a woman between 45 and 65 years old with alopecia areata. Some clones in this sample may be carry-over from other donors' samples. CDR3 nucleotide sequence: TGTGCCAGCAGTGACCCGGGACTAGCGGGAAATGAGCAGTTCTTC. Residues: CASSDPGLAGNEQFF.